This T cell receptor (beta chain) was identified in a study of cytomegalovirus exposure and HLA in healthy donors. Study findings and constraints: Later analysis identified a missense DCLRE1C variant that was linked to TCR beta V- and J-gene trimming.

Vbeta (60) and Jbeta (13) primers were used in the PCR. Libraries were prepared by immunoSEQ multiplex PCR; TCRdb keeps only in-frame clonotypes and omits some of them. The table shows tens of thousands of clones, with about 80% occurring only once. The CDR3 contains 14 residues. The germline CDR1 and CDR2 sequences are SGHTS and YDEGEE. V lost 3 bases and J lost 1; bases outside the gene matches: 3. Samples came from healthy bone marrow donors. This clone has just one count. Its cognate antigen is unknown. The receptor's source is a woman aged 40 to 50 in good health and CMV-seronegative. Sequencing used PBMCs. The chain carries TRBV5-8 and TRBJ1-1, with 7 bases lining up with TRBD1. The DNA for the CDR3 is TGTGCCAGCAGCTGGGGACAGAAGAACACTGAAGCTTTCTTT. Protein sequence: CASSWGQKNTEAFF.